The 9 T cell receptor beta chains below were found in one sample sequenced in a study of T-cell reconstitution after alpha-beta-depleted transplantation in children. Overall study results and limits: A year post-transplant, T-cell counts and diversity derived mostly from newly produced T cells.

Their antigens remain unidentified. Unique molecular identifiers tagged the TCRbeta library. MiXCR, applied by TCRdb to the PCR reads, yields one record per CDR3 protein. This table has about 300,000 distinct CDR3 sequences, just over 7.5% appearing once. The sample was peripheral blood, taken 360 days after TCRalphabeta/CD19-depleted stem cell transplant. The receptors were gathered from a female patient between 2 and 15 years old who had a stem cell transplant for Fanconi anemia, so the T cells may come from the graft donor.

The table lists this clonotype with many counts. The genes are TRBV5-1 and TRBJ2-7; TRBD2 matches 12 bases. CDR3 size: 15 residues. Germline values: CDR1 SGHRS, CDR2 YFSETQ. V lost 0 bases and J lost 5; bases outside the gene matches: 3. The CDR3 nucleotides read TGCGCCAGCAGCTTGGGGCTAGCGGGAGGGGACGAGCAGTACTTC. Amino acids: CASSLGLAGGDEQYF.

This clonotype occurred a few times. CDR3 amino acids: CASSWTGSVGYTF. The CDR3 DNA follows: TGTGCCAGCTCTTGGACAGGGTCGGTTGGCTACACCTTC. The chain joins TRBV28 to TRBJ1-2, with TRBD1 matching over 8 bases. The V gene end was trimmed by 8 bases and the J gene end by 7 bases; junction bases not matched to a gene: 9. Per germline, CDR1 MDHEN and CDR2 SYDVKM. The CDR3 loop spans 13 amino acids.

This clonotype appeared many times. The chain recombines TRBV29-1 with TRBJ2-3, with 7 positions matching TRBD2. This CDR3 spans 18 amino acids. J lost 2 bases, V lost 3 bases, and 17 bases had no gene match. From germline, CDR1 is SQVTM and CDR2 ANQGSEA. CDR3 sequence: CSVEDLVFRAGDTDTQYF. For the CDR3, the DNA is TGCAGCGTTGAGGATTTGGTGTTTCGGGCGGGGGACACAGATACGCAGTATTTT.

This clonotype was counted many times. The genes are TRBV14 and TRBJ2-2; TRBD2 might be the D (5 bases). The CDR3 has 20 amino acids. Germline V gene data show CDR1 as SGHDN and CDR2 as FVKESK. With 4 bases removed from V and 1 base from J, the gap between germline ends came to 25 bases. The CDR3 coding sequence is TGTGCCAGCAGCCGCGTTCCAAATCTGGCCCTAGCACAGAACACCGGGGAGCTGTTTTTT. Translated, it gives CASSRVPNLALAQNTGELFF.

The J gene is TRBJ2-7, the V gene TRBV11-2; TRBD2 matches 10 bases. With V trimmed by 11 bases and J by 7 bases, 20 bases remained unmatched. The CDR3 totals 16 residues. Germline V gene data show CDR1 as SGHAT and CDR2 as FQNNGV. CDR3 loop: CAGGITSGTIWGEQYF. The CDR3 DNA follows: TGTGCCGGTGGGATAACTAGCGGGACGATATGGGGGGAGCAGTACTTC.

This clonotype has a count of ten or more. The chain employs TRBV12-3 or TRBV12-4 and TRBJ1-2; 11 bases fit TRBD1. The CDR3 consists of 14 residues. V trimming: 5 bases; J trimming: 7 bases; junction bases outside the gene matches: 6. In DNA, the CDR3 is TGTGCCAGCAGTCACGGACAGGGGGCGGGTGGCTACACCTTC. Translated: CASSHGQGAGGYTF.

Worth noting for this clonotype: This may be a read error, as it is one base from a much larger clone. V usage is TRBV29-1 and J usage is TRBJ2-5; either TRBD1 or TRBD2 may fit D (5 bases each). The CDR3 has 12 residues. Germline V gene lookup returns CDR1 SQVTM and CDR2 ANQGSEA. This CDR3 reads CSVELRFGTLYF. The CDR3, as DNA: TGCAGCGTTGAACTCAGGTTTGGGACCCTGTACTTC.

This clonotype was picked up many times. The J gene is TRBJ2-7, the V gene TRBV2, with D perhaps matching TRBD1 or TRBD2 (5 bases each). The V end lost 8 bases, the J end lost 0 bases, and 17 bases lay between the germline ends. Germline lookup yields CDR1 SNHLY and CDR2 FYNNEI. The CDR3 loop spans 15 amino acids. The CDR3 bases are TGTGCCAGCGGCGAGGGGCTGACAGTCTCCTACGAGCAGTACTTC. Translation: CASGEGLTVSYEQYF. Combining the CDR3 with reference TRBV2 and TRBJ2-7 gives the whole variable domain EPEVTQTPSHQVTQMGQEVILRCVPISNHLYFYWYRQILGQKVEFLVSFYNNEISEKSEIFDDQFSVERPDGSNFTLKIRSTKLEDSAMYFCASGEGLTVSYEQYFGPGTRLTVT.

This clonotype was detected many times. The chain uses TRBV7-6 and TRBJ2-3; TRBD2 matches at 8 bases. This CDR3 spans 16 amino acids. With V trimmed by 5 bases and J by 3 bases, 10 bases remained unmatched. The germline V gene encodes CDR1 SGHVS and CDR2 FNYEAQ. The CDR3 loop reads CASSPTGRGGTDTQYF. The CDR3 coding sequence is TGTGCCAGCAGCCCTACAGGCCGGGGGGGTACAGATACGCAGTATTTT.